The rows below give T cell receptor beta chains drawn from one sample of a study of shared clonotypes between healthy human individuals. Assay: immunoSEQ multiplex PCR; the TCRdb copy retains only in-frame clones and omits some. The data hold around 370,000 clones, with about 96% observed a single time. The sample comprised memory CD8+ T cells sorted from blood. All receptors derive from a man aged 30 to 39 in good health. CDR3s include the opening cysteine and the closing phenylalanine or tryptophan. D genes are given only for firm matches. Expanded clones are given a class, and other clones once, few, many or no size at all.

d_call | j_call | clone_size | v_call | cdr3_nt | cdr3_aa
TRBD1 | TRBJ1-1 | . | TRBV28 | TGTGCCAGCAGTCCCTCGACAGGGACCTCTGAAGCTTTCTTT | CASSPSTGTSEAFF
. | TRBJ2-7 | . | TRBV27 | TGTGCCCGCTCCCGAGCCTCTAACGACTACGAGCAGTACTTC | CARSRASNDYEQYF
TRBD2 | TRBJ2-3 | . | TRBV7-8 | TGTGCCAGCAGCTTAGTGACGGGGGGGGGCACAGATACGCAGTATTTT | CASSLVTGGGTDTQYF
. | TRBJ2-1 | . | TRBV7-9 | TGTGCCAGCAGCTTCCTAGATTGGGGGGATGAGCAGTTCTTC | CASSFLDWGDEQFF
. | TRBJ2-7 | . | TRBV6-5 | TGTGCCAGCAGTCCAGGGAGCTCCTACGAGCAGTACTTC | CASSPGSSYEQYF
. | TRBJ2-3 | . | TRBV5-1 | TGCGCCAGCAGCTTTGGCTCAGATACGCAGTATTTT | CASSFGSDTQYF
. | TRBJ1-1 | . | TRBV5-1 | TGCGCCAGCAGCTTGGTGTCCGGGGGCAACACTGAAGCTTTCTTT | CASSLVSGGNTEAFF
. | TRBJ2-3 | . | TRBV10-3 | TGTGCCATCAAGGGAGGCAGGGACGTAACAGATACGCAGTATTTT | CAIKGGRDVTDTQYF
. | TRBJ1-1 | . | TRBV2 | TGTGCCAGCAAACCAAACAGGGCCGACACTGAAGCTTTCTTT | CASKPNRADTEAFF
. | TRBJ1-2 | . | TRBV10-3 | TGTGCCATCAGTCCGACTGAACTCTATGGCTACACCTTC | CAISPTELYGYTF
. | TRBJ1-2 | few | TRBV9 | TGTGCCAGCAGCCCCAACTATGGCTACACCTTC | CASSPNYGYTF
. | TRBJ1-1 | . | TRBV7-9 | TGTGCCAGCAGCTTAGCCCCGAACCGGCCGTTCACTGAAGCTTTCTTT | CASSLAPNRPFTEAFF
. | TRBJ2-3 | . | TRBV7-2 | TGTGCCAGCAGCCTATCCCGGAGAGATACGCAGTATTTT | CASSLSRRDTQYF
. | TRBJ1-4 | . | TRBV28 | TGTGCCAGCAGTTTTGGGGCAGGTCGGGGGTCGAATGAAAAACTGTTTTTT | CASSFGAGRGSNEKLFF
TRBD2 | TRBJ2-7 | . | TRBV27 | TGTGCCAGCAGTTTATCGTCTTGGACTAGGGATTACGAGCAGTACTTC | CASSLSSWTRDYEQYF
. | TRBJ1-1 | . | TRBV4-1 | TGCGCCAGCAGCCTATCTGTCTGGCAGGGAGGGAACACTGAAGCTTTCTTT | CASSLSVWQGGNTEAFF
. | TRBJ1-1 | few | TRBV4-1 | TGCGCCAGCAGCCCAATGACCTCTCGGAACACTGAAGCTTTCTTT | CASSPMTSRNTEAFF
. | TRBJ1-2 | . | TRBV28 | TGTGCCAGCAGTTCACCCGGGAGTAACTATGGCTACACCTTC | CASSSPGSNYGYTF
. | TRBJ2-3 | . | TRBV5-1 | TGCGCCAGCCGGGTCCCGGGCACAGATACGCAGTATTTT | CASRVPGTDTQYF
TRBD1 | TRBJ2-1 | . | TRBV25-1 | TGTGCCAGCAGCCGGGGACAGGGGAGCGATGAGCAGTTCTTC | CASSRGQGSDEQFF